Below, 21 T cell receptor beta chains from the same sample are listed, as sequenced in a study of blood T cell repertoires in COVID-19. The assay was immunoSEQ multiplex PCR, and TCRdb's table has in-frame clones only and misses some. The table has roughly 200,000 clones, about 81% seen once; the top ten hold 8% to 9%. Sequencing was performed on peripheral blood. These receptors were obtained from a woman over 75 with COVID-19, enrolled during active disease.

The rearrangement uses TRBV5-4 and TRBJ2-2; TRBD2 agrees at 14 bases. V lost 4 bases, J lost 4 bases, and 3 bases stayed unmatched. The CDR3 sequence is 16 residues long. Germline V gene data show CDR1 as SGHNT and CDR2 as YYREEE (reference sequence). CDR3 nucleotides: TGTGCCAGCAGCCGACTAGCGGGAGGGATCACCGGGGAGCTGTTTTTT. Its protein product is CASSRLAGGITGELFF.

The chain employs TRBV29-1 and TRBJ1-2; 8 nucleotides align to TRBD1. The V gene's germline CDR1 is SQVTM and CDR2 ANQGSEA. This CDR3 contains 15 residues. Trimming took 7 bases from V and 8 from J; bases not matched to a gene: 18. The CDR3 loop is CSALTGESYSGGYTF. CDR3 in DNA: TGCAGCGCTCTGACAGGGGAGAGTTATTCGGGCGGCTACACCTTC.

The chain has TRBV6-5 and TRBJ1-6; no definite D call. CDR1 and CDR2 (germline): MNHEY, SVGAGI. V gave up 7 bases and J gave up 10 bases, with 17 bases separating them. This CDR3 has 14 amino acids. For the CDR3, the DNA is TGTGCCAGCACTTTTGACCCCCTACAGTCACCCCTCCACTTT. It is translated as CASTFDPLQSPLHF.

The gene calls are TRBV10-3 and TRBJ2-7; D is unclear. The V and J ends lost 3 bases and 1 base respectively, with 13 bases between them. The CDR3 runs to 15 residues. CDR1 is ENHRY and CDR2 is SYGVKD in the germline V gene. CDR3 sequence (DNA): TGTGCCATCAGTGACCCAGGCGCCGTATCCTACGAGCAGTACTTC. It yields the protein CAISDPGAVSYEQYF.

The chain is built from TRBV6-5 and TRBJ1-1; TRBD1 is a possible D gene (5 bases). Per germline, CDR1 MNHEY and CDR2 SVGAGI. This CDR3 has 13 amino acids. Trimming removed 7 bases from V and 3 bases from J, with 12 bases in between. The CDR3 sequence is CASNGGRYTEAFF. The CDR3 DNA is TGTGCCAGCAATGGGGGGAGGTACACTGAAGCTTTCTTT.

The chain joins TRBV18 to TRBJ1-1, with D possibly matching TRBD1 (6 bases). V lost 6 bases, J lost 3 bases, and 14 bases lay in between. Germline CDR1 reads KGHSH; CDR2 reads LQKENI. This CDR3 has 14 amino acids. The CDR3 DNA reads as TGTGCCAGCTCTCAAACAGGGACGGACACTGAAGCTTTCTTT. It codes for CASSQTGTDTEAFF. The full variable domain, completed using reference TRBV18 and TRBJ1-1, is NAGVMQNPRHLVRRRGQEARLRCSPMKGHSHVYWYRQLPEEGLKFMVYLQKENIIDESGMPKERFSAEFPKEGPSILRIQQVVRGDSAAYFCASSQTGTDTEAFFGQGTRLTVV.

This chain joins TRBV9 and TRBJ1-2; TRBD1 matches 7 bases. The V gene's germline CDR1 is SGDLS and CDR2 YYNGEE. The CDR3 is made up of 15 amino acids. Trimming at V came to 0 bases and at J to 7 bases, leaving 9 bases not matched to a gene. The CDR3 region has the DNA TGTGCCAGCAGCGTAGATTGGAACAGGGGAGCTGGCTACACCTTC. Translation gives CASSVDWNRGAGYTF.

This clone was observed at least ten times. The V call is TRBV6-5, the J call TRBJ1-5; 9 nucleotides agree with TRBD1. V was pared by 6 bases and J by 6 bases, with 6 bases of the junction left unmatched. The CDR3 runs to 14 residues. From germline, CDR1 is MNHEY and CDR2 SVGAGI. CDR3 sequence: CASSPGTGTQPQHF. DNA of the CDR3: TGTGCCAGCAGCCCCGGGACAGGGACTCAGCCCCAGCATTTT.

The chain recombines TRBV5-1 with TRBJ2-5; TRBD2 matches at 8 bases. Germline values: CDR1 SGHRS, CDR2 YFSETQ. The CDR3 has 16 residues. V gave up 0 bases and J gave up 2 bases; unmatched junction bases: 6. CDR3 sequence reads: CASSLAGGRGQETQYF. DNA of the CDR3: TGCGCCAGCAGCTTGGCGGGAGGGAGGGGACAAGAGACCCAGTACTTC.

J is TRBJ1-4 and V is TRBV5-1, with D possibly matching TRBD1 (5 bases). V lost 4 bases and J lost 8, with 9 bases in between. Germline V CDR1 and CDR2: SGHRS, YFSETQ. CDR3 size: 12 residues. The CDR3 DNA sequence: TGCGCCAGCAGCACAAACAGGGAAAAACTGTTTTTT. This gives the protein CASSTNREKLFF.

With respect to this clone: The DNA is omitted, as the CDR3 cannot be located on it reliably, and the CDR3 follows TCRdb's listing. The J gene is TRBJ1-2, the V gene TRBV4-1. Inclusive of both ends, the CDR3 amounts to 19 amino acids. Germline V lookup: CDR1 MGHRA, CDR2 YSYEKL. The CDR3 region is CASSQDLRGNYGYTFGNTF.

The gene calls are TRBV18 and TRBJ1-1; D is possibly TRBD1 (6 bases). Germline CDR1 reads KGHSH; CDR2 reads LQKENI. Trimming stripped 8 bases from V and 0 bases from J, with 16 bases between. This CDR3 region has 15 residues. CDR3 sequence (DNA): TGTGCCAGCACCGACAACAGGGAAATGAACACTGAAGCTTTCTTT. Protein: CASTDNREMNTEAFF.

V gene TRBV4-1 combines with J gene TRBJ2-1; D is unresolved. The CDR3 extends over 15 amino acids. Trimming removed 0 bases at V and 7 bases at J, with 13 bases between. From germline, CDR1 is MGHRA and CDR2 YSYEKL. CDR3 DNA: TGCGCCAGCAGCCAAGATCAGGAACCCGTAAATGAGCAGTTCTTC. Translated, it gives CASSQDQEPVNEQFF.

Only one count was recorded for this clone. The chain carries TRBV7-9 and TRBJ1-4; tentative D call: TRBD1 (5 bases). Per the germline V gene, CDR1 is SEHNR and CDR2 is FQNEAQ (reference sequence). V was trimmed by 1 base and J by 7 bases, leaving 13 bases between them. There are 15 residues in the CDR3. CDR3 in DNA: TGTGCCAGCAGCTTAGAGAAGGGGATGACTGAAAAACTGTTTTTT. It codes for CASSLEKGMTEKLFF.

The gene calls are TRBV12-5 and TRBJ1-2; no definite D call. CDR3 length: 21 residues. V dropped 5 bases and J dropped 0 bases, with 31 bases sitting between them. In germline, CDR1 is LGHNT, CDR2 FRNRAP. The CDR3 DNA is TGTGCTAGTGGTCCAGCCATATATGATAGGACTGGCCTCGACTCTAACTATGGCTACACCTTC. This sequence encodes CASGPAIYDRTGLDSNYGYTF.

This clone was detected only a few times. The chain is built from TRBV5-5 and TRBJ1-5; D possibly corresponds to TRBD1 (5 bases). Per germline, CDR1 SGHKS and CDR2 YYEKEE (reference sequence). V was shortened by 1 base and J by 7 bases, with 12 bases between the two germline ends. This CDR3 is built from 14 residues. The DNA of the CDR3 is TGTGCCAGCAGCTTGTCAGGGCTGTGGCAGCCCCAGCATTTT. The encoded protein is CASSLSGLWQPQHF.

This clone has just a few counts. The same CDR3 is also encoded by other DNA sequences in this sample. V and J are TRBV18 and TRBJ1-5; D is perhaps TRBD1 (6 bases). Germline-derived CDR1 and CDR2 are KGHSH and LQKENI. Deletions cut 6 bases from V and 3 bases from J, with 12 bases between. This CDR3 contains 14 residues. CDR3 sequence (DNA): TGTGCCAGCTCTCCGCAGGGGAACAATCAGCCCCAGCATTTT. This sequence encodes CASSPQGNNQPQHF.

J is TRBJ1-1 and V is TRBV30; 7 bases are a match to TRBD1. The junction had 6 bases not matched to a gene; V was cut back by 7 bases and J by 1 base. Germline V CDR1 and CDR2: GTSNPN, SVGIG (reference sequence). The CDR3 loop spans 13 amino acids. CDR3: CAFVTGRNTEAFF. DNA for the CDR3: TGTGCCTTCGTGACAGGGCGGAACACTGAAGCTTTCTTT.

The chain has TRBV12-3 or TRBV12-4 and TRBJ1-1; a possible D gene is TRBD1 (5 bases). The CDR3 sequence is 13 residues long. Trimming left V 7 bases short and J 3 bases short, with 12 bases between. The CDR3 region is CASTSDSYTEAFF. The CDR3 DNA sequence: TGTGCCAGCACCTCCGACAGCTACACTGAAGCTTTCTTT.

This clone has a handful of counts. The chain combines TRBV5-1 with TRBJ1-1, with 9 bases fitting TRBD1. V lost 3 bases to trimming and J lost 4 bases; unmatched junction nucleotides: 7. CDR3 length: 15 amino acids. CDR1 and CDR2 from the germline V gene are SGHRS and YFSETQ. The CDR3 sequence is CASSSTGGLSTEAFF. DNA of the CDR3: TGCGCCAGCAGCTCCACAGGGGGCCTGAGCACTGAAGCTTTCTTT.

The gene calls are TRBV6-2 or TRBV6-3 and TRBJ2-7, with D possibly matching TRBD1 (6 bases). Germline V gene data show CDR1 as MNHEY and CDR2 as SVGEGT. The CDR3 sequence is 14 residues long. Trimming cost V 6 bases and J 3 bases, with 15 bases left between them. For the CDR3, the DNA is TGTGCCAGCAGCGGGACACGCGCAGGCTACGAGCAGTACTTC. It translates to CASSGTRAGYEQYF.